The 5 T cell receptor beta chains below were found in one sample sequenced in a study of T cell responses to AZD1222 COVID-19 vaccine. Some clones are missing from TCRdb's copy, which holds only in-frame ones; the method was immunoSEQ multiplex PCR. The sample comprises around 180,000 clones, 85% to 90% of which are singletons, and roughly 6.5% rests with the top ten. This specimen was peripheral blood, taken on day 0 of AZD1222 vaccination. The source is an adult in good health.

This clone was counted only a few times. The CDR3 DNA is TGTGCCAGCGGCAGCGGGAGTCGGACCTACGAGCAGTACTTC. This gives the protein CASGSGSRTYEQYF. The V gene is TRBV7-8, the J gene TRBJ2-7; TRBD2 matches 8 bases. The CDR3 runs 14 residues. J lost 2 bases, V lost 8 bases, and 8 bases had no gene match. Germline CDR1 and CDR2: SGHVS and FQNEAQ.

CDR3 amino acids: CASRKGDRGQPQHF. In DNA, the CDR3 is TGTGCCAGTAGAAAGGGGGACAGGGGTCAGCCCCAGCATTTT. The chain carries TRBV19 and TRBJ1-5; 10 bases are shared with TRBD1. The CDR3 has 14 amino acids. Germline-derived CDR1 and CDR2 are LNHDA and SQIVND (reference sequence). After removal of 6 bases from V and 6 bases from J, the junction contained 5 bases not matched to a gene.

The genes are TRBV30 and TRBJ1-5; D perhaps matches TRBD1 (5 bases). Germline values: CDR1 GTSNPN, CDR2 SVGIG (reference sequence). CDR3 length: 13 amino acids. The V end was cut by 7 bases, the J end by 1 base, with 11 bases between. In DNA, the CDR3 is TGTGCCTCCTCTAAGGGGAGCAATCAGCCCCAGCATTTT. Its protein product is CASSKGSNQPQHF. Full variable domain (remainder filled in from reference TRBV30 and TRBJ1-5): SQTIHQWPATLVQPVGSPLSLECTVEGTSNPNLYWYRQAAGRGLQLLFYSVGIGQISSEVPQNLSASRPQDRQFILSSKKLLLSDSGFYLCASSKGSNQPQHFGDGTRLSIL.

The CDR3 sequence is CAWSGTAGNTIYF. Written as DNA, the CDR3 is TGTGCCTGGAGTGGGACAGCTGGAAACACCATATATTTT. The chain recombines TRBV30 with TRBJ1-3; D might be TRBD1 (6 bases). Germline V gene lookup returns CDR1 GTSNPN and CDR2 SVGIG (reference sequence). Trimming stripped 1 base from V and 2 bases from J, with 6 bases between. CDR3 size: 13 residues.

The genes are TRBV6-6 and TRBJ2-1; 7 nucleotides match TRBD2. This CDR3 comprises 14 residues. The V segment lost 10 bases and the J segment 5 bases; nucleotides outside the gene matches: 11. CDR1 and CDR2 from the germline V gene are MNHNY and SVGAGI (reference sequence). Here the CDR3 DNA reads TGTGCCACCCTTCCGAGGGGAGGGGACAATGAGCAGTTCTTC. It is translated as CATLPRGGDNEQFF.